This TCR beta chain was recorded in a study of CD8 T cells in ankylosing spondylitis (TCRdb year 2017). A note on the overall study: The study set out to find disease-linked TCR variants by profiling T cell receptor beta repertoires in ankylosing spondylitis patients and healthy donors. In total, the full study cohort was made up of some 110 healthy donors and some 26 ankylosing spondylitis patients. Peripheral blood was sampled, and synovial fluid was additionally collected from ankylosing spondylitis patients.

From the germline V gene, CDR1 is SGHRS and CDR2 is YFSETQ. From the cysteine up to the phenylalanine, the CDR3 has a length of 15 residues. Kept here is only the CDR3 DNA, which spans 45 bases and is read in frame from base 1. Compared with germline, V lacks 0 bases and J lacks 3 bases; bases without a gene match: 5. Beyond this particular receptor, the publication reports: The disease-linked clones had a CD8+ phenotype and were found at relatively low frequencies in peripheral blood. The disease-linked clones were reported to be significantly enriched in matched synovial fluid samples from ankylosing spondylitis patients. Some of the motif variants had been reported before in the synovial fluid and blood of reactive arthritis patients, a finding that suggests common disease-initiation mechanisms. Blood from ankylosing spondylitis patients appeared to be characterized by a TCR beta motif made up of under 10 highly homologous amino acid variants.

This sample was sequenced with an Illumina HiSeq 2500. TCR beta libraries were prepared by quantitative 5'-RACE with molecular barcodes. On the authors' methods: A new computational method based on a probabilistic model of VDJ rearrangement was used to identify disease-linked TCR variants. The public reads were run again by TCRdb, first through fastp at Q25 and then through MiXCR, and only productive beta chains were kept. All rows with the same CDR3 protein become a single entry with the most common DNA and genes. The V and J calls reflect TCRdb's pipeline rather than the authors' work. The sample includes approximately 540,000 distinct CDR3 sequences, with 12% observed a single time. Under 7.5% of the sample is held by the ten biggest clonotypes. Notes on this clonotype: Its antigen is currently not known. No much larger clone is present one base from it, and per-base qualities are unavailable.

This receptor chain uses TRBV5-1 and TRBJ2-7, with 8 bases in between that match TRBD1. Sequenced sample: blood, either unsorted or a sorted T cell fraction (not recorded which). The sequence derives from a male donor with ankylosing spondylitis. The DNA reads as follows: TGCGCCAGCAGCTTGGGGGGACAGGTATACTACGAGCAGTACTTC. It is translated as CASSLGGQVYYEQYF.